Sequencing of this T cell receptor (beta chain) was carried out in a study of shared clonotypes between healthy human individuals. Turning to the study itself: The composition of the donors was a couple of women and a few men aged 18 to 49.

Germline lookup yields CDR1 SGHRS and CDR2 YFSETQ. The CDR3 length is 15 residues. Trimming at V came to 4 bases and at J to 2 bases, leaving 6 bases not matched to a gene. A remark on this clone: The antigen is undetermined.

Sequencing was performed on unsorted PBMC DNA using ten immunoSEQ deep assay plates. Here immunoSEQ multiplex PCR was the method, and the copy in TCRdb shows in-frame clones only, minus some. In the table there are over 400,000 clones, around four fifths of which are singletons. General observations from the study: Depth of sequencing was expected to influence donor clonotype sharing.

The receptor was derived from a woman aged 40 to 50 in good health. Some clones in this sample may be carry-over from other donors' samples. Source material: PBMCs. The V gene is TRBV5-1, the J gene TRBJ1-3; 7 bases are shared with TRBD1. The CDR3 sequence is CASSPGTAAGNTIYF. The CDR3 DNA is TGCGCCAGCAGCCCCGGGACAGCCGCTGGAAACACCATATATTTT. Supplemented by reference TRBV5-1 and TRBJ1-3, the full variable domain reads KAGVTQTPRYLIKTRGQQVTLSCSPISGHRSVSWYQQTPGQGLQFLFEYFSETQRNKGNFPGRFSGRQFSNSRSEMNVSTLELGDSALYLCASSPGTAAGNTIYFGEGSWLTVV.